The 25 T cell receptor beta chains below all came from one sample that was sequenced in a study of tumor-infiltrating lymphocytes in primary liver carcinoma. Germline DNA was also extracted, and blood RNA derived from unsorted whole blood. A primer in the constant region served to generate TCR beta cDNA from 450 to 650 ng of total RNA. Three-round nested multiplex PCR performed with slightly modified ARM-PCR produced the TCR beta libraries. The first two PCR rounds used TRBV1-TRBV30 forward primers with a C-beta reverse primer, around 10 cycles each. TCRdb re-derived calls from the multiplex PCR reads in MiXCR, one entry per CDR3 protein. Of approximately 330,000 distinct CDR3 sequences in the sample, 65% are singletons; the top ten hold approximately 5.9%. The source material was peripheral blood. These receptors were taken from a man aged 35-49 years with primary liver carcinoma and hepatitis B virus infection.

Details on this clonotype: The junction does not match germline at one end; this may be a read error. This chain uses TRBV6-5 with TRBJ1-2, with D unclear. CDR3 size: 15 residues. CDR1 is MNHEY, CDR2 SVGAGI, per germline. CDR3 loop: CASRAPTWALYGYTF. Written as DNA, the CDR3 is TGTGCCAGCAGGGCGCCAACATGGGCGCTCTATGGCTACACATTC.

The V call is TRBV5-6, the J call TRBJ1-5; tentative D call: TRBD1 (5 bases). The CDR3 has 15 residues. CDR1 SGHDT and CDR2 YYEEEE come from the germline V gene. V dropped 2 bases and J dropped 7 bases, with 16 bases sitting between them. The CDR3 region has the DNA TGTGCCAGCAGCTTCAGATCAGGGTTCATACAGCCCCAGCATTTT. Translating gives CASSFRSGFIQPQHF.

Comments on this clonotype: A much larger clone sits a single nucleotide away, making a read error possible. This chain links TRBV6-1 with TRBJ2-7; no firm D call. The CDR3 runs 13 residues. The germline gives CDR1 MNHNS, CDR2 SASEGT. The V gene lost 3 bases and the J gene lost 9 bases, with 15 bases spanning the gap. CDR3 sequence (DNA): TGTGCCAGCAGTGATAGAGGTCAGTGTGGGCAGTACTTC. Encoded protein: CASSDRGQCGQYF.

About this clonotype itself: A much larger clone sits a single nucleotide away, making a read error possible. Here the CDR3 omits its conserved ending phenylalanine or tryptophan, so a read error is the likely source. CDR3 nucleotide sequence: TGTGCCAGCAGCCCCCTGGCGGGAGGGGAAAATGAGCAGTTCCTC. Translating it yields CASSPLAGGENEQFL. V gene TRBV4-2 combines with J gene TRBJ2-1, with TRBD2 matching over 9 bases. The CDR3 consists of 15 residues. From germline, CDR1 is LGHNA and CDR2 YNFKEQ. The junction had 8 bases not matched to a gene; V was cut back by 4 bases and J by 7 bases.

This clonotype occurred once. The chain joins TRBV12-3 or TRBV12-4 to TRBJ2-7; perhaps D is TRBD1 or TRBD2 (6 bases each). The CDR3 is 17 amino acids. V was trimmed by 3 bases and J by 0 bases, leaving 18 bases between them. As DNA, the CDR3 is TGTGCCAGCAGTTTTCGGAGAGGGGGGCTGAGCTCCTACGAGCAGTACTTC. Translating gives CASSFRRGGLSSYEQYF.

Regarding this clonotype: It may be a read error: a sequence one base away is much more abundant. The chain recombines TRBV12-3 or TRBV12-4 with TRBJ1-6; TRBD1 might be the D (5 bases). CDR3 length: 14 residues. This chain's CDR3 is CASNLRQTNSPLHF. CDR3 sequence (DNA): TGTGCCAGCAATTTAAGACAGACTAATTCACCCCTCCACTTT.

Points on this clonotype: The conserved phenylalanine or tryptophan normally closing the CDR3 is absent here, so this likely arose from a read error. This CDR3 reads CPSRAGTSYEQYS. CDR3 DNA: TGTCCCAGCAGGGCCGGGACTTCGTACGAGCAGTACTCC. The chain recombines TRBV11-2 with TRBJ2-7; a possible D gene is TRBD2 (6 bases). CDR1 SGHAT and CDR2 FQNNGV come from the germline V gene. The CDR3 runs 13 residues.

This clonotype is a singleton in its sample. A read error may be the cause here, since a much bigger clone is one base away. This chain links TRBV6-6 with TRBJ2-5; D call uncertain. V was cut by 10 bases and J by 4 bases, with 16 bases left in between. This CDR3 spans 13 amino acids. The germline CDR1 and CDR2 sequences are MNHNY and SVGAGI (reference sequence). DNA for the CDR3: TGTGCCATCAGACTCCAAACGGGAGAGACCCAGTACTTC. This gives the protein CAIRLQTGETQYF.

About this clonotype: A much larger clonotype is one base distant, so this may be a read error. The chain is built from TRBV6-1 and TRBJ2-2; D may be TRBD2 (5 bases). V was cut by 4 bases and J by 6 bases, with 12 bases left in between. This CDR3 has 14 residues. Per germline, CDR1 MNHNS and CDR2 SASEGT. Written as DNA, the CDR3 is TGTGCCAGCAGTGTAGGAGGAAACTCCGGGGAGCTGTTTTTT. Its protein is CASSVGGNSGELFF.

This clonotype was seen at least ten times. The gene calls are TRBV6-5 and TRBJ1-2; TRBD1 might be the D (6 bases). In germline, CDR1 is MNHEY, CDR2 SVGAGI. Deletions cut 4 bases from V and 2 bases from J, with 11 bases between. CDR3 size: 14 residues. CDR3 nucleotides: TGTGCCAGCAGTTTGGGGACATACAACTATGGCTACACCTTC. Translated: CASSLGTYNYGYTF.

As regards this clonotype: No conserved phenylalanine or tryptophan is present at the end of the CDR3, so a read error is the likely explanation. The rearrangement joins TRBV6-6 to TRBJ1-6; D possibly corresponds to TRBD1 (5 bases). The CDR3 is made up of 15 amino acids. The V and J ends lost 6 bases and 5 bases respectively, with 14 bases between them. Germline V gives CDR1 MNHNY, CDR2 SVGAGI (reference sequence). The CDR3: CASSLGQYNNSPLHL. In DNA, the CDR3 is TGTGCCAGCAGCTTAGGACAATACAATAATTCACCCCTCCACTTA.

This clonotype was picked up one time. The J gene is TRBJ2-3, the V gene TRBV11-2, with D possibly called TRBD1 or TRBD2 (6 bases each). Germline CDR1 is SGHAT and CDR2 is FQNNGV. The V and J ends lost 2 bases and 7 bases respectively, with 19 bases between them. The CDR3 is 16 amino acids. CDR3 region: CASSLNGEGGRYTQYF. Written as DNA, the CDR3 is TGTGCCAGCAGCTTAAATGGAGAGGGGGGCAGATATACGCAGTATTTT. Using reference TRBV11-2 and TRBJ2-3 for the parts outside the CDR3, the full variable domain is EAGVAQSPRYKIIEKRQSVAFWCNPISGHATLYWYQQILGQGPKLLIQFQNNGVVDDSQLPKDRFSAERLKGVDSTLKIQPAKLEDSAVYLCASSLNGEGGRYTQYFGPGTRLTVL.

This clonotype appeared many times. The chain uses TRBV4-1 and TRBJ1-1; 9 positions match TRBD1. CDR3 size: 17 residues. V shed 0 bases, J shed 1 base, and the junction held 6 bases outside the gene matches. Looked up from germline, CDR1 is MGHRA and CDR2 is YSYEKL. As DNA, the CDR3 is TGCGCCAGCAGCCAAGATACACAGGGGGCGCAGAACACTGAAGCTTTCTTT. This codes for CASSQDTQGAQNTEAFF.

The V call is TRBV6-5, the J call TRBJ2-5; D possibly corresponds to TRBD2 (6 bases). CDR1 MNHEY and CDR2 SVGAGI come from the germline V gene. The length of the CDR3 is 16 residues. V shed 1 base and J shed 6 bases, with 18 bases lying between them. The CDR3 loop reads CASSYLTPPSEKTQYF. CDR3 DNA sequence: TGTGCCAGCAGTTACTTGACCCCTCCTAGCGAAAAGACCCAGTACTTC.

The sample holds many counts of this clonotype. The gene calls are TRBV5-5 and TRBJ1-1; the match to TRBD1 covers 7 bases. Germline values: CDR1 SGHKS, CDR2 YYEKEE (reference sequence). This CDR3 has 13 residues. J was trimmed by 11 bases and V by 3 bases; bases with no gene match: 10. The CDR3 spells CASSWGQHAYAFF. CDR3 nucleotide sequence: TGTGCCAGCAGCTGGGGACAGCATGCATATGCTTTCTTT.

The J gene is TRBJ2-7, the V gene TRBV6-1, with D uncertain. CDR3 length: 15 residues. Looked up from germline, CDR1 is MNHNS and CDR2 is SASEGT. V was cut by 5 bases and J by 3 bases, with 17 bases left in between. The CDR3 spells CASSPETLRFYEQYF. The DNA for the CDR3 is TGTGCCAGCAGTCCTGAGACTCTACGATTCTACGAGCAGTACTTC.

This clonotype showed up many times. The chain is built from TRBV6-5 and TRBJ2-3; D unclear. Trimming took off 6 bases at V and 4 bases at J, with 14 bases between the two ends. Germline V gives CDR1 MNHEY, CDR2 SVGAGI. The CDR3 runs to 14 residues. CDR3 residues: CASSLDGVADTQYF. The CDR3 DNA is TGTGCCAGCAGCCTGGATGGAGTTGCAGATACGCAGTATTTT.

This clonotype came up many times. The rearrangement uses TRBV11-2 and TRBJ2-5; D may be TRBD1 (5 bases). The V and J ends lost 5 bases and 2 bases respectively, with 15 bases between them. The CDR3 has 15 amino acids. In germline, CDR1 is SGHAT, CDR2 FQNNGV. Written as DNA, the CDR3 is TGTGCCAGCAGCCCCGTTAGGGGAAAACAAGAGACCCAGTACTTC. As protein: CASSPVRGKQETQYF.

The chain recombines TRBV11-2 with TRBJ2-1; 9 nucleotides agree with TRBD2. Germline assignment: CDR1 SGHAT and CDR2 FQNNGV. There are 19 residues in the CDR3. J gave up 10 bases and V 2 bases, and 21 bases lay outside the gene matches. This CDR3 reads CASSLYPRSAGGPSDEQFF. CDR3 nucleotide sequence: TGTGCCAGCAGCTTATACCCCCGGTCTGCGGGAGGGCCGAGCGACGAGCAGTTCTTC.

This clonotype was recorded many times. V usage is TRBV4-1 and J usage is TRBJ2-3, with a possible D match to TRBD2 (8 bases). The germline V gene has CDR1 MGHRA and CDR2 YSYEKL. V lost 0 bases and J 0 bases, leaving 25 bases between the germline ends. The CDR3 spans 21 residues. CDR3 sequence (DNA): TGCGCCAGCAGCCAAGATCGGGAGGGGGCGGGAGGCCGACGAAGCACAGATACGCAGTATTTT. This sequence encodes CASSQDREGAGGRRSTDTQYF.

As to this clonotype: Just one base apart from a much larger clone, this may be a read error. The conserved final phenylalanine or tryptophan is absent from the CDR3, which likely points to a read error. This rearrangement joins TRBV7-8 to TRBJ2-5, with 13 bases matching TRBD2. This CDR3 has 14 amino acids. V dropped 3 bases and J dropped 8; count of bases not matched to a gene: 3. The germline V gene encodes CDR1 SGHVS and CDR2 FQNEAQ. This chain's CDR3 is CASSFGLAGDTQYL. The DNA of the CDR3 is TGTGCCAGCAGCTTCGGACTAGCGGGAGATACCCAGTACCTC.

This clonotype was recorded many times. The chain couples TRBV6-6 to TRBJ1-6; 7 nucleotides agree with TRBD1. CDR1 MNHNY and CDR2 SVGAGI come from the germline V gene (reference sequence). Germline trimming cut 2 bases from V and 9 bases from J; bases unmatched to any gene: 7. The CDR3 has 15 amino acids. The chain's CDR3 is CASSYEGARGSPLHF. The CDR3, as DNA: TGTGCCAGCAGTTACGAGGGGGCTAGAGGTTCACCCCTCCACTTT.

J is TRBJ1-2 and V is TRBV6-1; maybe TRBD1 (6 bases). CDR1 is MNHNS, CDR2 SASEGT, per germline. This CDR3 is built from 14 residues. V was cut by 7 bases and J by 4 bases, with 16 bases left in between. The CDR3 loop is CASNPVQGVYGYTF. As DNA, the CDR3 is TGTGCCAGCAATCCCGTACAGGGAGTCTATGGCTACACCTTC.

The chain uses TRBV5-4 and TRBJ2-3; the match to TRBD2 covers 7 bases. The CDR3 has 16 amino acids. Germline CDR1 and CDR2: SGHNT and YYREEE (reference sequence). J was trimmed by 2 bases and V by 1 base; bases with no gene match: 7. Written as DNA, the CDR3 is TGTGCCAGCAGCTTGCGCTCTAGCGGTATCACAGATACGCAGTATTTT. Its protein product is CASSLRSSGITDTQYF.

This clonotype was counted only a few times. The J gene is TRBJ1-5, the V gene TRBV7-9, with 9 bases matching TRBD1. V gave up 5 bases and J gave up 6 bases; unmatched junction bases: 5. Germline V gene lookup returns CDR1 SEHNR and CDR2 FQNEAQ (reference sequence). The CDR3 extends over 14 amino acids. CDR3 sequence: CASSPGQGSQPQHF. In DNA, the CDR3 is TGTGCCAGCAGCCCGGGACAGGGTAGTCAGCCCCAGCATTTT.